This T cell receptor beta chain was identified in a study of radiation and T cells in renal cell carcinoma. As for the study in general: Nephrectomy followed 15 Gy stereotactic body radiation by 4 weeks. Notes on the study in general: Baseline intratumoral clonotype presence is unknown without pretreatment biopsies.

As to this clone: What it binds is unknown. One junction end disagrees with the germline gene, perhaps due to a read error.

Looked up from germline, CDR1 is LGHNA and CDR2 is YNFKEQ. The CDR3 is made up of 14 amino acids. Libraries were prepared by immunoSEQ multiplex PCR; TCRdb keeps only in-frame clonotypes and omits some of them. The sample has about 65,000 clones; 70% to 80% are singletons. Documented time point: blood 2 weeks post-SBRT. Treatment specified: 15 Gy SBRT to primary tumor, nephrectomy 4 weeks later. Serial blood draws occurred at baseline and 2 and 4 weeks post-SBRT. The tumor was a clear cell renal cell carcinoma. V is TRBV4-2 and J is TRBJ2-1; TRBD1 might be the D (5 bases). This sequence originates from a man aged 60 to 69 with renal cell carcinoma. The sequenced sample was blood, obtained from a patient whose treatment included radiotherapy and nephrectomy. In DNA form, the CDR3 reads TGTGCCAGCAGCAAAGACAGAGCGTCGAATGAGCAGTTCTTC. Translating gives CASSKDRASNEQFF.